The 15 T cell receptor beta chains listed next were all sequenced from one sample in a study of early T cells in non-severe SARS-CoV-2 infection. TCRdb re-derived calls from the 5' RACE reads in MiXCR, one entry per CDR3 protein. The repertoire holds some 98,000 distinct CDR3 sequences, with 11% as singletons. The specimen sequenced was whole blood. The receptors here all came from an adult who was a healthcare worker with PCR-confirmed SARS-CoV-2 infection or an uninfected control (not recorded which).

The chain has TRBV30 and TRBJ2-7, with 8 nucleotides matching TRBD2. From germline, CDR1 is GTSNPN and CDR2 SVGIG (reference sequence). CDR3 length: 16 amino acids. Trimming took 0 bases from V and 5 from J; bases not matched to a gene: 12. CDR3 amino acids: CAWSVRVAGLVDEQYF. CDR3 nucleotides: TGTGCCTGGAGTGTACGTGTAGCGGGGTTGGTTGACGAGCAGTACTTC.

In this sample, this clonotype turned up many times. The V call is TRBV7-6, the J call TRBJ2-7; D is unclear. The CDR3 length is 13 residues. Germline V gene sequence: CDR1 SGHVS, CDR2 FNYEAQ. V dropped 2 bases and J dropped 3 bases, with 8 bases sitting between them. Written as DNA, the CDR3 is TGTGCCAGCAGCTTAACGGGTTTCTACGAGCAGTACTTC. Translating gives CASSLTGFYEQYF.

In its sample, this clonotype was seen a few times. This sequence joins TRBV30 and TRBJ1-2; D remains ambiguous. CDR1 and CDR2 (germline): GTSNPN, SVGIG (reference sequence). The CDR3 is 13 residues long. Between the trimmed V and J ends, which lost 2 bases and 2 bases, there was a span of 9 bases. CDR3 sequence (DNA): TGTGCCTGGAGTCCAACGGGGAACTATGGCTACACCTTC. It is translated as CAWSPTGNYGYTF.

The chain carries TRBV20-1 and TRBJ2-7; D is unclear. The CDR3 is made up of 14 amino acids. Deletions cut 2 bases from V and 6 bases from J, with 17 bases between. The germline V gene encodes CDR1 DFQATT and CDR2 SNEGSKA (reference sequence). CDR3 region: CSARSPGPAREQYF. The CDR3 nucleotides read TGCAGTGCTAGATCTCCGGGCCCCGCCCGCGAGCAGTACTTC.

The chain has TRBV12-3 or TRBV12-4 and TRBJ2-2, with a possible D match to TRBD2 (6 bases). V lost 3 bases and J 5 bases, leaving 10 bases between the germline ends. The CDR3 loop spans 14 amino acids. CDR3 sequence reads: CASSFGGTTGELFF. The CDR3 region has the DNA TGTGCCAGCAGTTTTGGGGGGACGACCGGGGAGCTGTTTTTT.

This clonotype was counted at least ten times. The gene calls are TRBV4-1 and TRBJ1-6; D unresolved. This CDR3 has 16 amino acids. Between the trimmed V and J ends, which lost 0 bases and 2 bases, there was a span of 8 bases. Germline V CDR1 and CDR2: MGHRA, YSYEKL. CDR3 residues: CASSQDWQAYNSPLHF. CDR3 DNA: TGCGCCAGCAGCCAAGATTGGCAGGCCTATAATTCACCCCTCCACTTT.

This clonotype was detected a few times. The chain uses TRBV28 and TRBJ1-4; a weak D match, TRBD1 (5 bases). The CDR3 totals 14 residues. V lost 3 bases, J lost 5 bases, and 10 bases lay in between. CDR1 is MDHEN and CDR2 is SYDVKM in the germline V gene. CDR3 sequence: CASSLGGDNEKLFF. The CDR3 DNA is TGTGCCAGCAGTTTGGGAGGGGACAATGAAAAACTGTTTTTT.

The rearrangement joins TRBV7-2 to TRBJ1-4; no clear D. Germline lookup yields CDR1 SGHTA and CDR2 FQGNSA. V was pared by 3 bases and J by 4 bases, with 12 bases between. The CDR3 length is 15 residues. CDR3 nucleotides: TGTGCCAGCAGCTTTGGAGGGAGTGGTAATGAAAAACTGTTTTTT. Encoded protein: CASSFGGSGNEKLFF.

This clonotype showed up many times. This chain connects TRBV20-1 to TRBJ2-4; D not resolved. The CDR3 is made up of 15 amino acids. CDR1 is DFQATT and CDR2 is SNEGSKA in the germline V gene (reference sequence). V shed 2 bases and J shed 0 bases, with 11 bases lying between them. In DNA, the CDR3 is TGCAGTGCTAGACCCCGCCTGGAAGCCAAAAACATTCAGTACTTC. This codes for CSARPRLEAKNIQYF.

This clonotype has a count of ten or more. One junction end does not reproduce the germline sequence, and a read error may be involved. This chain connects TRBV18 to TRBJ2-3; D uncertain. Germline lookup yields CDR1 KGHSH and CDR2 LQKENI. CDR3 length: 12 residues. The DNA of the CDR3 is TGTGCCAGCACACCACAGAGGGATACGCAGTATTTT. Translated, it gives CASTPQRDTQYF.

The J gene is TRBJ2-5, the V gene TRBV5-4; no definite D call. V lost 3 bases to trimming and J lost 4 bases, with 10 bases between them. The CDR3 loop spans 13 amino acids. Looked up from germline, CDR1 is SGHNT and CDR2 is YYREEE (reference sequence). The CDR3 DNA reads as TGTGCCAGCAGCTATCCCGGCAGAGAGACCCAGTACTTC. Its translation: CASSYPGRETQYF.

The chain uses TRBV5-1 and TRBJ2-7; the match to TRBD2 covers 10 bases. The V segment lost 0 bases and the J segment 8 bases; nucleotides outside the gene matches: 5. CDR1 is SGHRS, CDR2 YFSETQ, per germline. The CDR3 sequence is 14 residues long. In DNA form, the CDR3 reads TGCGCCAGCAGCTTGGAACTAGCGGGAATTAAGCAGTACTTC. Its translation is CASSLELAGIKQYF.

This clonotype has more than one count but fewer than ten. This chain connects TRBV30 to TRBJ1-6; TRBD1 matches at 12 bases. This CDR3 spans 15 amino acids. V was clipped by 5 bases and J by 10 bases; unmatched bases: 9. In germline, CDR1 is GTSNPN, CDR2 SVGIG (reference sequence). CDR3 sequence: CAWSGQGAPRSPLHF. In nucleotides, the CDR3 is TGTGCCTGGTCGGGACAGGGGGCGCCTCGGTCACCCCTCCACTTT.

V and J are TRBV5-1 and TRBJ2-5; the match to TRBD1 covers 7 bases. J lost 1 base, V lost 5 bases, and 5 bases had no gene match. Germline V gene data show CDR1 as SGHRS and CDR2 as YFSETQ. The CDR3 length is 14 residues. CDR3 residues: CASSNSGGQETQYF. CDR3 bases: TGCGCCAGCAGTAACTCAGGGGGCCAAGAGACCCAGTACTTC.

This clonotype was seen ten or more times. This sequence joins TRBV6-2 or TRBV6-3 and TRBJ1-1; a weak D match, TRBD1 (5 bases). The CDR3 covers 15 residues. V gave up 2 bases and J gave up 5 bases, with 15 bases separating them. The germline V gene has CDR1 MNHEY and CDR2 SVGEGT. For the CDR3, the DNA is TGTGCCAGCAGTTACGAAGGGGCCCCGGGGACTGAAGCTTTCTTT. Amino acids: CASSYEGAPGTEAFF.